This T cell receptor beta chain was documented in a study of OX40 agonist ivuxolimab in advanced cancers. Regarding the complete study: Ivuxolimab, which targeted the costimulatory receptor OX40 (CD134), was an agonistic, fully human IgG2 monoclonal antibody. Prior anti-PD-1, anti-PD-L1 or anti-CTLA-4 therapy was permitted, and checkpoint inhibitors had been received by about two fifths of dose-escalation patients. The purpose of peripheral TCRbeta sequencing was to test whether ivuxolimab changed TCR sequence diversity and led to clonal T-cell expansion. Of the roughly 52 dose-escalation patients, hepatocellular carcinoma was present in about 20, melanoma in around 15, renal cell carcinoma in 9 and head and neck cancer in 9. The paper covers the monotherapy dose-escalation part of the phase I ivuxolimab trial, which included N of about 51 patients. Partial responses were achieved by three dose-escalation patients, of whom one had hepatocellular carcinoma and two had cutaneous melanoma. In the dose-escalation cohort, roughly 80% of patients were male, and the mean age was around 60 years, with a range of about 23 to 85. Intravenous ivuxolimab was administered to patients every 2 weeks at six dose levels: 0.01, 0.1, 0.3, 1.5, 3 and 10 mg/kg.

To sequence the TCRbeta CDR3 region, genomic DNA was isolated from the sorted cells. The immunoSEQ Assay was used to sequence the TCRbeta CDR3 regions. The table was pulled from immuneACCESS by TCRdb, which kept in-frame rearrangements only. Such tables lose some clones; where checked, under half of the loss comes from unresolved V genes, and the rest has no known cause. The sample yields approximately 12,000 clones; under 70% were counted once. 26% of the sample is held by the ten biggest clonotypes. Results and caveats for the whole study, not just this receptor: Which antigens the clonally expanded peripheral T cells were specific for was not determined. Clonal expansion of both CD4+ and CD8+ blood T cells was observed from baseline to week 6 at doses 0.1 to 3.0 mg/kg. Partial responders in the 0.1-3.0 mg/kg groups had among the lowest normalized peripheral clonal expansion, especially among CD8+ T cells. After ivuxolimab, more expanded clones were found on average in CD8+ T cells than in CD4+ T cells. Low levels of normalized T-cell clonal expansion were also seen in some patients who did not respond.

The germline V gene sets CDR1 to MGHRA and CDR2 to YSYEKL. The V end loses 1 base and the J end loses 4 bases, and a stretch of 11 bases separates them. The CDR3, cysteine through phenylalanine, is 14 amino acids long. The retained sequence is limited to the CDR3, 42 bases, with the frame set at the first base. This clone was counted a few times. Which antigen it targets is not known. No much larger clone is present one base from it, and per-base qualities are unavailable. The trial excluded patients who had a history of autoimmune disease or were on systemic immunosuppression. Peripheral blood for TCR sequencing was collected from all dose cohorts at baseline, on cycle 4 day 1, and on cycle 7 day 1. The samples were taken from a phase I, first-in-human, multicenter, open-label dose-escalation trial of ivuxolimab. The trial enrolled adults with locally advanced or metastatic head and neck squamous cell, hepatocellular, melanoma or renal cell carcinoma. Before TCR sequencing, CD4+ T cells and CD8+ T cells were sorted from peripheral blood as separate populations.

The clonotype was recovered from an adult with an advanced solid tumor such as melanoma, head and neck, liver or kidney cancer. Rearrangement joined TRBV4-1 to TRBJ2-7, with TRBD2 as a weak D call on 7 bases. Sequenced material: CD4+ or CD8+ T cells sorted from blood, taken in a trial of the OX40 agonist ivuxolimab. CDR3 loop: CASSQGGGTYEQYF. The sequenced DNA is TGCGCCAGCAGCCAAGGCGGGGGCACGTACGAGCAGTACTTC.